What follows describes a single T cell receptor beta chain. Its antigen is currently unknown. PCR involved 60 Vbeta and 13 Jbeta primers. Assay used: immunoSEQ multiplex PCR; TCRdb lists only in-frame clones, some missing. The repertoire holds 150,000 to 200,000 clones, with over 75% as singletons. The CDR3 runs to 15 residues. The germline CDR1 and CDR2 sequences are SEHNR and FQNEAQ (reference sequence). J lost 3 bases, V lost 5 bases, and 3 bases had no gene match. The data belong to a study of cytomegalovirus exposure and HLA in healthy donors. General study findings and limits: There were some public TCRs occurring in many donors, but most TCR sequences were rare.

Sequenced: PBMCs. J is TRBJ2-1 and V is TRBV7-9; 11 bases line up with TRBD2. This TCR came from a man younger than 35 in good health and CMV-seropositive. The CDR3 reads CASSALAGGYNEQFF. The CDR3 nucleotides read TGTGCCAGCAGCGCTCTAGCGGGGGGCTACAATGAGCAGTTCTTC.